The TCR beta chain under discussion was sequenced for a study of T cell responses to AZD1222 COVID-19 vaccine. Study-level results: Most donors were white British and more were female, and clonal diversity was possibly underestimated. Repertoires were obtained only post-peak T cell response.

Only one count was recorded for this clone. Its antigen is still unknown. Between the trimmed V and J ends, which lost 0 bases and 8 bases, there was a span of 9 bases. There are 13 residues in the CDR3. CDR1 MNHNS and CDR2 SASEGT come from the germline V gene. Sequencing was performed with immunoSEQ multiplex PCR; in TCRdb, only in-frame clones are kept and a portion is missing. This table holds about 130,000 clones, about 82% found once. The TCR was taken from an adult who received the MenACWY meningococcal vaccine as a control. V usage is TRBV6-1 and J usage is TRBJ2-3; D is unclear. This specimen consisted of peripheral blood, obtained 28 days after the second dose of the MenACWY control vaccine. The CDR3 nucleotides are TGTGCCAGCAGTGAAGCGAGGTGGAGTACGCAGTATTTT. This codes for CASSEARWSTQYF.